This T cell receptor (beta chain) was captured in a study of Tregs in tolerant kidney transplant recipients. Mixed chimerism was transient after nonmyeloablative marrow transplants from related graft donors. Trimming pared 6 bases from V and 1 base from J, leaving 10 bases between. The length of the CDR3 is 13 residues. Germline V gene data show CDR1 as SGHTA and CDR2 as FQGNSA. Profiling relied on immunoSEQ multiplex PCR, and the TCRdb table lists in-frame clones only, not all of them. The sample records more than 70,000 clones, roughly 90% being singletons. The receptor was derived from a human patient who received a combined kidney and bone marrow transplant. T cells may partly derive from the graft donor. V and J are TRBV7-2 and TRBJ2-7, with D possibly being TRBD1 (5 bases). The sequenced sample was CD4+ T cells from blood (PBMCs), obtained 24 months after the transplant. The CDR3 spells CASRPRVSYEQYF. The CDR3 DNA is TGTGCCAGCAGGCCCAGGGTGTCCTACGAGCAGTACTTC.